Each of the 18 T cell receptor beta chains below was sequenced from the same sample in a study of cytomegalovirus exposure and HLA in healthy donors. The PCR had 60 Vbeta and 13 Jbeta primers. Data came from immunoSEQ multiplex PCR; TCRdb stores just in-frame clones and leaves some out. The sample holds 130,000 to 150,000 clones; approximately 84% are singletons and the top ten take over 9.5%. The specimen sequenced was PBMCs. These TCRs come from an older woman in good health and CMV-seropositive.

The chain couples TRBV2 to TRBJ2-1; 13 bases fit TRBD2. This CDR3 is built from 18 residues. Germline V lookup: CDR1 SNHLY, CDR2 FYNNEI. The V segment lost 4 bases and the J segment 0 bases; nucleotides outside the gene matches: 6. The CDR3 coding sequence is TGTGCCAGCAGTGGACTAGCGGGAGGTCCCAGCTCCTACAATGAGCAGTTCTTC. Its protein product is CASSGLAGGPSSYNEQFF.

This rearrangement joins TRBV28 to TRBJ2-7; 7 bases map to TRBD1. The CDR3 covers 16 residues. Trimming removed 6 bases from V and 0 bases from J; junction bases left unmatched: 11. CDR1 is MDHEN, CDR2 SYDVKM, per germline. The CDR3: CASRQPHRGSSYEQYF. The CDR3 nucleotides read TGTGCCAGCAGGCAACCCCACAGGGGAAGCTCCTACGAGCAGTACTTC.

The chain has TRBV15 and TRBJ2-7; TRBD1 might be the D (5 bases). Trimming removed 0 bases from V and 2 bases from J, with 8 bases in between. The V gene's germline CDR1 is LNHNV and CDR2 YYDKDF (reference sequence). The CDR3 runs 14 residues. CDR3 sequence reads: CATSREGATYEQYF. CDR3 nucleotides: TGTGCCACCAGCAGAGAAGGGGCGACCTACGAGCAGTACTTC.

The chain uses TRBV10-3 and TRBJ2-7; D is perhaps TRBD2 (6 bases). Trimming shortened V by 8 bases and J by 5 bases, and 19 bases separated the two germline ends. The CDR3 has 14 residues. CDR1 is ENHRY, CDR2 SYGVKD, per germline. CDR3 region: CAIGGTGVHDEQYF. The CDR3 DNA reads TGTGCCATCGGAGGAACGGGGGTTCACGACGAGCAGTACTTC.

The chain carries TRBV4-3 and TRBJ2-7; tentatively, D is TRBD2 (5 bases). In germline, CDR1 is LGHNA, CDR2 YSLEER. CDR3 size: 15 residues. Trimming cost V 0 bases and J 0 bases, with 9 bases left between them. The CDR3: CASSQDHGVSYEQYF. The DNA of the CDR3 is TGCGCCAGCAGCCAAGATCACGGGGTCTCCTACGAGCAGTACTTC.

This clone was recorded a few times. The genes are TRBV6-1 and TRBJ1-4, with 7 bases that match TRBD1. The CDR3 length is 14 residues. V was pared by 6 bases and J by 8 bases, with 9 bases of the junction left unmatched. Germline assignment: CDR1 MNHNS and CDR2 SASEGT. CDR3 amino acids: CASSLQGRGEKLFF. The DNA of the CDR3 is TGTGCCAGCAGCTTACAGGGGCGGGGAGAAAAACTGTTTTTT.

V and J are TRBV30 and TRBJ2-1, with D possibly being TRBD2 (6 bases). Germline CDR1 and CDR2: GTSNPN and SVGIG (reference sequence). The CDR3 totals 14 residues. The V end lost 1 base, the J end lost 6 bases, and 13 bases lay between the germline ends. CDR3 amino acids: CAWSGGTLGNEQFF. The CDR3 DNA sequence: TGTGCCTGGAGTGGCGGGACCCTCGGCAATGAGCAGTTCTTC.

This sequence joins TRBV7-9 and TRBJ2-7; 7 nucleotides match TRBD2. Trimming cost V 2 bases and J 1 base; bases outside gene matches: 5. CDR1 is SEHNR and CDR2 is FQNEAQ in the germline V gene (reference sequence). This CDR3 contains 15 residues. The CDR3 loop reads CASSLLSSGSYEQYF. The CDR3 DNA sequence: TGTGCCAGCAGCTTATTGTCTAGCGGATCCTACGAGCAGTACTTC.

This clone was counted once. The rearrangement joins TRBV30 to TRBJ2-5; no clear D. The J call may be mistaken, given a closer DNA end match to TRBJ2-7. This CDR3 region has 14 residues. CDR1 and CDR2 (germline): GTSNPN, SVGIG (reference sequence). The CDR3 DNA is TGTGCCTGGAGACGCCCGGGTGCGCCTGGCGAGCAGTACTTC. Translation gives CAWRRPGAPGEQYF.

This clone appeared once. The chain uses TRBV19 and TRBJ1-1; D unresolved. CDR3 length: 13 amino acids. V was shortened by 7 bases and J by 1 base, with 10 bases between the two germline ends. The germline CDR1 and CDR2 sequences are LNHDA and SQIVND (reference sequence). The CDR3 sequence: CASMATTNTEAFF. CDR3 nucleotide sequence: TGTGCCAGTATGGCCACAACGAACACTGAAGCTTTCTTT.

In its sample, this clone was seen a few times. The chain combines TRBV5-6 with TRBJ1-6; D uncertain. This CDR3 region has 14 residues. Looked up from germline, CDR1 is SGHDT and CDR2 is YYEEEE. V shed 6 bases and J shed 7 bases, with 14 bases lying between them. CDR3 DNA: TGTGCCAGCACCCGTTGGGGAGGAAATTCACCCCTCCACTTT. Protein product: CASTRWGGNSPLHF.

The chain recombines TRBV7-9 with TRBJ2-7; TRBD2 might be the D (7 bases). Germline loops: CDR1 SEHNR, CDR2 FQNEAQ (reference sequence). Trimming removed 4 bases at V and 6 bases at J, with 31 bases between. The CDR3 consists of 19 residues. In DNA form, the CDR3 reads TGTGCCAGCAGCTCTACACCTTACCGCAGGGGCCGGACTAGTGGCGAGCAGTACTTC. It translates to CASSSTPYRRGRTSGEQYF.

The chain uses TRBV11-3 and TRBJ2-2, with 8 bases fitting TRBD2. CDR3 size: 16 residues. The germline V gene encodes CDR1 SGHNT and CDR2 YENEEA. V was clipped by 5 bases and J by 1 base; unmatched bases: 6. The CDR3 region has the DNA TGTGCCAGCAGCCGGGGGGGACGGCTGAACACCGGGGAGCTGTTTTTT. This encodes CASSRGGRLNTGELFF.

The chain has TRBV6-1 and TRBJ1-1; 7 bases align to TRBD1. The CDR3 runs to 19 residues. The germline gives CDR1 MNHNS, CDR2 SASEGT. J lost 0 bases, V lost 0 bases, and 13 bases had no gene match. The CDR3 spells CASSEADLYRGLMNTEAFF. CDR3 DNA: TGTGCCAGCAGTGAAGCGGACCTATACAGGGGCCTCATGAACACTGAAGCTTTCTTT.

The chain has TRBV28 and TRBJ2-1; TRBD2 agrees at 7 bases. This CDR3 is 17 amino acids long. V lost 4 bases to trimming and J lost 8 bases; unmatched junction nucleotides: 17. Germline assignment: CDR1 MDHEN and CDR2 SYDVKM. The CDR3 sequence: CASSSPWAGALYDEQFF. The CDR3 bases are TGTGCCAGCAGTTCCCCATGGGCGGGAGCCCTATACGATGAGCAGTTCTTC.

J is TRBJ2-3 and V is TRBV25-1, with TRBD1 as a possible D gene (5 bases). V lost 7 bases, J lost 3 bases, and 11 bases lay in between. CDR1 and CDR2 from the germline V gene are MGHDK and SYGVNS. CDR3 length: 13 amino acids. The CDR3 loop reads CASTGYGTDTQYF. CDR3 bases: TGTGCCAGCACAGGGTATGGAACAGATACGCAGTATTTT.

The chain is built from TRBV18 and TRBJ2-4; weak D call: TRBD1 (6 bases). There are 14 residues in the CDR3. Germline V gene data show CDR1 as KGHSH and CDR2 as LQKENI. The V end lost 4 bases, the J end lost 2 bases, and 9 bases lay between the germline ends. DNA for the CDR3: TGTGCCAGCTCACGAACAGGGCCCAAAAACATTCAGTACTTC. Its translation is CASSRTGPKNIQYF.

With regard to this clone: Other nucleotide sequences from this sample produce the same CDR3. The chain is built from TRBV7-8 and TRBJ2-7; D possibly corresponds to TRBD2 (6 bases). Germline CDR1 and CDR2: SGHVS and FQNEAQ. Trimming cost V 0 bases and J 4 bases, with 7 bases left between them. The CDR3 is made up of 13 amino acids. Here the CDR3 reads CASSLAGSYEQYF. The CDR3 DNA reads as TGTGCCAGCAGCTTAGCCGGGAGTTACGAGCAGTACTTC.